Listed here are 2 T cell receptor beta chains from one sample, sequenced in a study of cytomegalovirus exposure and HLA in healthy donors. Assay used: immunoSEQ multiplex PCR; TCRdb lists only in-frame clones, some missing. The data contain tens of thousands of clones, roughly 96% of them seen just once; the ten biggest clones take up less than 3.5%. The sequenced sample consisted of PBMCs. All receptors derive from a man between 18 and 35 years old in good health and CMV-seronegative.

Turning to this clone: Mismatch with germline at one junction end may stem from a read error. The CDR3: CASTASTGSNAEAFF. CDR3 nucleotides: TGTGCCAGCACCGCATCTACAGGGTCGAACGCTGAAGCTTTCTTT. The rearrangement uses TRBV28 and TRBJ1-1; D is perhaps TRBD1 (6 bases). CDR3 length: 15 amino acids. In germline, CDR1 is MDHEN, CDR2 SYDVKM.

This chain joins TRBV7-2 and TRBJ1-3, with 7 bases identical to TRBD1. The V gene end was trimmed by 6 bases and the J gene end by 6 bases; junction bases not matched to a gene: 5. Germline loops: CDR1 SGHTA, CDR2 FQGNSA. CDR3 length equals 13 residues. CDR3 sequence: CASRRQGENTIYF. DNA for the CDR3: TGTGCCAGCAGACGACAGGGAGAAAACACCATATATTTT. Drawing the rest from reference TRBV7-2 and TRBJ1-3, the complete variable domain is GAGVSQSPSNKVTEKGKDVELRCDPISGHTALYWYRQSLGQGLEFLIYFQGNSAPDKSGLPSDRFSAERTGGSVSTLTIQRTQQEDSAVYLCASRRQGENTIYFGEGSWLTVV.